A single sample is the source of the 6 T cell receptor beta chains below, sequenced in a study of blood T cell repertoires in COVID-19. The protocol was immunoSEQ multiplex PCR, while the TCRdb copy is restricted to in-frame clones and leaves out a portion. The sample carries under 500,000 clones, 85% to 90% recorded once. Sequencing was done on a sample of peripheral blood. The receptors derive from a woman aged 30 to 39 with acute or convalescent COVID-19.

This chain's CDR3 is CASSQDGGRVQFF. The CDR3 region has the DNA TGTGCCAGCAGCCAAGATGGAGGAAGGGTTCAGTTCTTC. J is TRBJ2-1 and V is TRBV3-1 (or the pseudogene TRBV3-2), with TRBD2 as a possible D gene (5 bases). Germline V gene sequence: CDR1 LGHDT, CDR2 YNNKEL (reference sequence). The CDR3 runs to 13 residues. V was pared by 0 bases and J by 13 bases, with 13 bases between.

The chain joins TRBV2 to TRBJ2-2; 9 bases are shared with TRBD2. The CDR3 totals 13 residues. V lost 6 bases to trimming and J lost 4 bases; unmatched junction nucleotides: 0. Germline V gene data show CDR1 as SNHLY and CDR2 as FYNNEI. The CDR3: CASRRGGTGELFF. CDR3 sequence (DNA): TGTGCCAGCAGGCGGGGGGGCACCGGGGAGCTGTTTTTT.

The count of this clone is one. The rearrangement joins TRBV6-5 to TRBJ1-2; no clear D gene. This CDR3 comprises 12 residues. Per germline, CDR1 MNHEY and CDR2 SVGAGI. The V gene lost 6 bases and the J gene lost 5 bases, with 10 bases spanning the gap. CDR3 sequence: CASRDGIYGYTF. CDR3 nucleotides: TGTGCCAGCAGAGACGGGATATATGGCTACACCTTC.

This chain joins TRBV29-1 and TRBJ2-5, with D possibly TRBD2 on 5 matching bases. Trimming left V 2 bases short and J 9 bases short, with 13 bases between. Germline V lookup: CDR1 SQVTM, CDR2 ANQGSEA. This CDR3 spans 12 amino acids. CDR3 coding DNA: TGCAGCGTTGAAATGGGCTCGGAGGCCCAGTACTTC. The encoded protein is CSVEMGSEAQYF.

Here the CDR3 reads CASSLDRSANYGYTF. The CDR3 DNA sequence: TGTGCCAGCAGCTTGGACAGGTCAGCTAACTATGGCTACACCTTC. This chain joins TRBV5-4 and TRBJ1-2; D may be TRBD1 (5 bases). This CDR3 region has 15 residues. V was clipped by 0 bases and J by 0 bases, with 9 bases between them. In germline, CDR1 is SGHNT, CDR2 YYREEE (reference sequence).

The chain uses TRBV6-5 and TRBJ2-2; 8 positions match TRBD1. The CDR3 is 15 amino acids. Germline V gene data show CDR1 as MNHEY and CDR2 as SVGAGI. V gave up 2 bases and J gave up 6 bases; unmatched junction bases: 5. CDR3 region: CASSYTMTGAGELFF. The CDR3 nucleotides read TGTGCCAGCAGTTACACCATGACAGGGGCCGGGGAGCTGTTTTTT.